A selection of T cell receptor beta chains follows, all from one sample in a study of T cell repertoires in cytomegalovirus infection. TCRdb analysed the reads with MiXCR anew, one entry per CDR3 protein. Here the sample spans 450,000 to 650,000 distinct CDR3 sequences, 40% being singletons. Their antigens are not known. Sequencing used cultured PBMCs, obtained from culture after CMV antigen stimulation. The receptors derive from a human donor in good health (CMV status not recorded). Some clones in this sample may be carry-over from other donors' samples. CDR3s include the opening cysteine and the closing phenylalanine or tryptophan. The D gene is left open where the match is weak. The size of a clone is reported for some rows only, either as once, few or many, or as a class for expanded clones.

V: TRBV19
size: once
D: .
J: TRBJ1-3
DNA: TGTGCCAGCTTGGACACCATATATTTT
CDR3: CASLDTIYF

V: TRBV10-3
size: .
D: .
J: TRBJ1-3
DNA: TGTGCCATCAGTGAGTCGGGTGGGGCGCTGGAAGGAAACACCATATATTTT
CDR3: CAISESGGALEGNTIYF

V: TRBV4-3
size: few
D: .
J: TRBJ2-6
DNA: TGCGCCAGCAGCCAAGCGGCTTCGGGGAGCTCTGGGGCCAACGTCCTGACTTTC
CDR3: CASSQAASGSSGANVLTF

V: TRBV7-9
size: few
D: .
J: TRBJ2-2
DNA: TGTGCCAGCAGCTTGGGTAGGAACACCGGGGAGCTGTTTTTT
CDR3: CASSLGRNTGELFF

V: TRBV7-9
size: few
D: .
J: TRBJ1-4
DNA: TGTGCCAGCAACCAAGGGGGTTATAATGAAAAACTGTTTTTT
CDR3: CASNQGGYNEKLFF

V: TRBV12-3/TRBV12-4
size: few
D: TRBD2
J: TRBJ2-5
DNA: TGTGCCAGCAGTTGGACTAGCGAAGGGGAGACCCAGTACTTC
CDR3: CASSWTSEGETQYF

V: TRBV18
size: few
D: TRBD1
J: TRBJ1-1
DNA: TGTGCCAGCTCACCACCGGGACAGTACATGAACACTGAAGCTTTCTTT
CDR3: CASSPPGQYMNTEAFF

V: TRBV6-5
size: .
D: TRBD2
J: TRBJ2-1
DNA: TGTGCCAGCAACGAACGGGGGGTCTCCTACAATGAGCAGTTCTTC
CDR3: CASNERGVSYNEQFF

V: TRBV2
size: few
D: .
J: TRBJ1-5
DNA: TGTGCCAGCAGCGCGGAGGGGGACCAATATCAGCCCCAGCATTTT
CDR3: CASSAEGDQYQPQHF

V: TRBV11-2
size: few
D: TRBD1
J: TRBJ1-3
DNA: TGTGCCAGCAGCTTCGGGACAGTAGGAAACACCATATATTTT
CDR3: CASSFGTVGNTIYF

V: TRBV20-1
size: .
D: .
J: TRBJ2-7
DNA: TGCAGTGCTAGGTTTCAGGGGAAAGGGTCCTACGAGCAGTACTTC
CDR3: CSARFQGKGSYEQYF

V: TRBV4-3
size: once
D: .
J: TRBJ1-5
DNA: TGCGCCAGCAGCCAAAGGCAGGGCCTTCAGCCCCAGCATTTT
CDR3: CASSQRQGLQPQHF

V: TRBV19
size: .
D: .
J: TRBJ2-7
DNA: TGTGCCAGTAGTGTTCGGACAGTCTCCTACGAGCAGTACTTC
CDR3: CASSVRTVSYEQYF

V: TRBV7-6
size: .
D: TRBD1
J: TRBJ2-5
DNA: TGTGCCAGCAGCTTTGAGACAGGGAAAGAGACCCAGTACTTC
CDR3: CASSFETGKETQYF

V: TRBV28
size: few
D: TRBD1
J: TRBJ2-2
DNA: TGTGCCGGACAGACAGGGAAACCCGGGGAGCTGTTTTTT
CDR3: CAGQTGKPGELFF

V: TRBV28
size: .
D: .
J: TRBJ2-7
DNA: TGTGCCAGCAGTTTCTTCGACAGGGTCGGAGGGGAGCAGTACTTC
CDR3: CASSFFDRVGGEQYF

V: TRBV12-3/TRBV12-4
size: .
D: .
J: TRBJ2-3
DNA: TGTGCCAGCAGTTTTACAGGGTTTGATACGCAGTATTTT
CDR3: CASSFTGFDTQYF

V: TRBV7-6
size: .
D: TRBD1
J: TRBJ2-3
DNA: TGTGCCAGCAGCCCGATGGGGCGCGACAGGGGATCAGATACGCAGTATTTT
CDR3: CASSPMGRDRGSDTQYF

V: TRBV10-3
size: .
D: TRBD2
J: TRBJ2-5
DNA: TGTGCCATCAGTGAGACGAGACTAGCGGGATCGGAGACCCAGTACTTC
CDR3: CAISETRLAGSETQYF

V: TRBV7-2
size: .
D: .
J: TRBJ2-2
DNA: TGTGCCAGCAGCTTAGTCGTCGGTCAGTCCACCGGGGAGCTGTTTTTT
CDR3: CASSLVVGQSTGELFF

V: TRBV27
size: .
D: .
J: TRBJ2-7
DNA: TGTGCCAGCAGTCCGACACCGGGACGTTTAGCCTACGAGCAGTACTTC
CDR3: CASSPTPGRLAYEQYF

V: TRBV14
size: .
D: .
J: TRBJ2-1
DNA: TGTGCCAGCAGCCCAAGGACCCACCCCCAGAGCTCCTACAATGAGCAGTTCTTC
CDR3: CASSPRTHPQSSYNEQFF

V: TRBV6-6
size: .
D: .
J: TRBJ2-3
DNA: TGTGCCAGCTCGAAGGGGGGTTTCACAGATACGCAGTATTTT
CDR3: CASSKGGFTDTQYF

V: TRBV7-6
size: few
D: .
J: TRBJ2-3
DNA: TGTGCCAGCGACAACACAGATACGCAGTATTTT
CDR3: CASDNTDTQYF

V: TRBV10-3
size: many
D: .
J: TRBJ2-3
DNA: TGTGCCATCAGGGGGGGTGTTTCTAGCACAGATACGCAGTATTTT
CDR3: CAIRGGVSSTDTQYF

V: TRBV7-2
size: few
D: TRBD2
J: TRBJ2-5
DNA: TGTGCCAGCAGCTCGCAGCCTCTAGCGGGGGGCAGGGAGACCCAGTACTTC
CDR3: CASSSQPLAGGRETQYF

V: TRBV19
size: few
D: .
J: TRBJ1-4
DNA: TGTGCCAGCGGGGGCTCCCAAGGGAATGAAAAACTGTTTTTT
CDR3: CASGGSQGNEKLFF

V: TRBV7-2
size: few
D: .
J: TRBJ2-5
DNA: TGTGCCAGCAGCTCCGGAGCGATGGGGCGGTCGGTAGAGACCCAGTACTTC
CDR3: CASSSGAMGRSVETQYF

V: TRBV7-6
size: few
D: .
J: TRBJ1-6
DNA: TGTGCCAGCAGCTTATGGGCACCTAATTCACCCCTCCACTTT
CDR3: CASSLWAPNSPLHF